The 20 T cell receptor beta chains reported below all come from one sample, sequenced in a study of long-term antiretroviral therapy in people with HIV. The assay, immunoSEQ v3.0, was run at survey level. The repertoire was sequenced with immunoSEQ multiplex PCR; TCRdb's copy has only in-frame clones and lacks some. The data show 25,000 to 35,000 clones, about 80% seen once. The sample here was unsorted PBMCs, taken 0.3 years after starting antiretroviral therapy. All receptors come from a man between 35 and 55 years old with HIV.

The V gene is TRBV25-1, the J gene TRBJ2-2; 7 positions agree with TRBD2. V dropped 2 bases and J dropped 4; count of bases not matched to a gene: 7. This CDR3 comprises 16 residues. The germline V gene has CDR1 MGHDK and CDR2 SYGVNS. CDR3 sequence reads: CASSEKLAEATGELFF. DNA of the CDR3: TGTGCCAGCAGTGAAAAGCTAGCGGAAGCCACCGGGGAGCTGTTTTTT.

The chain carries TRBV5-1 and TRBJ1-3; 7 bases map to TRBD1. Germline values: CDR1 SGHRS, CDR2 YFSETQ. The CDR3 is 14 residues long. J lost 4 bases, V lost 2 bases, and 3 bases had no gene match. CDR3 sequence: CASSFETGGNTIYF. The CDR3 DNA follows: TGCGCCAGCAGCTTCGAGACAGGGGGAAACACCATATATTTT.

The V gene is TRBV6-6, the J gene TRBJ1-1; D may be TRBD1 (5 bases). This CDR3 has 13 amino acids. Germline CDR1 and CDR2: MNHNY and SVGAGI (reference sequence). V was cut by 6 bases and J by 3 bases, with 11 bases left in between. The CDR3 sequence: CASSQGVYTEAFF. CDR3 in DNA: TGTGCCAGCAGCCAGGGAGTGTACACTGAAGCTTTCTTT.

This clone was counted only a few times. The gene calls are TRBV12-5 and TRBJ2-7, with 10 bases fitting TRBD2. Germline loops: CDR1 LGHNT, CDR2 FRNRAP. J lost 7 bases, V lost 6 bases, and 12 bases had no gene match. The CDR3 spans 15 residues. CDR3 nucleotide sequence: TGTGCTAGTGGATCCGCAGCGGGGGGGCCCTTTGAGCAGTACTTC. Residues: CASGSAAGGPFEQYF.

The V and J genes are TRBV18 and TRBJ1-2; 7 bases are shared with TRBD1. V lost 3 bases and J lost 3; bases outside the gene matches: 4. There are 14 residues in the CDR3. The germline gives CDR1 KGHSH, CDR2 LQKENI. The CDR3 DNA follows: TGTGCCAGCTCACCCGGGACAGTCGACTATGGCTACACCTTC. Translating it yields CASSPGTVDYGYTF.

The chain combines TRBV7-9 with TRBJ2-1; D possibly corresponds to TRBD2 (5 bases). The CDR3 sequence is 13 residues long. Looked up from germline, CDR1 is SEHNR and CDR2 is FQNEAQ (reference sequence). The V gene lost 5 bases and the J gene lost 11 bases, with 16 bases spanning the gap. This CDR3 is CASSPLAGRKQFF. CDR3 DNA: TGTGCCAGCAGCCCCTTGGCGGGCAGGAAGCAGTTCTTC.

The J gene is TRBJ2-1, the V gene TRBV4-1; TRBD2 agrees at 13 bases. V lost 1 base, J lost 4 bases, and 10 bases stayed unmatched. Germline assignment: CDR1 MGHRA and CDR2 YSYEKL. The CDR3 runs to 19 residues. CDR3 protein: CASSQVEGLAGIGYNEQFF. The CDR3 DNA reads TGCGCCAGCAGCCAAGTCGAGGGACTAGCGGGAATCGGTTACAATGAGCAGTTCTTC.

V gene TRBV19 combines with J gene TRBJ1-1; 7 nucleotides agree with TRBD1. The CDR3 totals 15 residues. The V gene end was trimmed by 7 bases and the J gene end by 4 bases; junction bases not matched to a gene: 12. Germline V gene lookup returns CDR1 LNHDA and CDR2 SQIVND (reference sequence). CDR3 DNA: TGTGCCAGTAATCCCTTCGACAGGGAGGTCACTGAAGCTTTCTTT. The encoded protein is CASNPFDREVTEAFF.

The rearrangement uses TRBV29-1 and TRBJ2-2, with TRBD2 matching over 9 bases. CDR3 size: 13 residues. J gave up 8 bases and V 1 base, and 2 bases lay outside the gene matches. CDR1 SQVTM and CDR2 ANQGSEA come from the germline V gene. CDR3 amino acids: CSVEGRGGGELFF. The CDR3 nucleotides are TGCAGCGTTGAAGGGCGGGGGGGTGGGGAGCTGTTTTTT.

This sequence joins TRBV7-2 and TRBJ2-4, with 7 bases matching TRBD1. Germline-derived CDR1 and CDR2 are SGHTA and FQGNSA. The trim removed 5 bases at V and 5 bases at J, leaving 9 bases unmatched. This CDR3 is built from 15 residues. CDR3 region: CASSRALGQQNIQYF. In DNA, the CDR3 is TGTGCCAGCAGCCGCGCCTTGGGACAGCAAAACATTCAGTACTTC.

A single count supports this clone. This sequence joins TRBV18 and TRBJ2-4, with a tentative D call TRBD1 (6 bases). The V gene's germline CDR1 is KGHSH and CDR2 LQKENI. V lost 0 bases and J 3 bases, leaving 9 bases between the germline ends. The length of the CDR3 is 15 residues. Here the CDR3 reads CASSPPQGGKNIQYF. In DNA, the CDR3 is TGTGCCAGCTCACCACCACAGGGTGGCAAAAACATTCAGTACTTC.

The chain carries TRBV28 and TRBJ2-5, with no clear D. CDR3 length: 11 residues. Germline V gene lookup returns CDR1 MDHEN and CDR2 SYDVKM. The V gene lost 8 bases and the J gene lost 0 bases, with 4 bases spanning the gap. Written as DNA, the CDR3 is TGTGCCAGCGGGTACCAAGAGACCCAGTACTTC. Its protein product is CASGYQETQYF.

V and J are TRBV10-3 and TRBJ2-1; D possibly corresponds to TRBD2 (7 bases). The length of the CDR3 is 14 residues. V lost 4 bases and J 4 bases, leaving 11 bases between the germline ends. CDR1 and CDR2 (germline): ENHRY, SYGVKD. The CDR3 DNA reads TGTGCCATCAGTGGGGAGGGGGTTTACAATGAGCAGTTCTTC. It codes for CAISGEGVYNEQFF.

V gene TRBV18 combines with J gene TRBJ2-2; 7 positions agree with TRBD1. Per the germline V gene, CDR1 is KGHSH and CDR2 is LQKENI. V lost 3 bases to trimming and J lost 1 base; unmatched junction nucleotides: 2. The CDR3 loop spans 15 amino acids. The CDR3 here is CASSPRTGNTGELFF. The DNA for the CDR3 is TGTGCCAGCTCACCGAGGACAGGGAACACCGGGGAGCTGTTTTTT. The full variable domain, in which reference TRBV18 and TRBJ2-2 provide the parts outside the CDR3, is NAGVMQNPRHLVRRRGQEARLRCSPMKGHSHVYWYRQLPEEGLKFMVYLQKENIIDESGMPKERFSAEFPKEGPSILRIQQVVRGDSAAYFCASSPRTGNTGELFFGEGSRLTVL.

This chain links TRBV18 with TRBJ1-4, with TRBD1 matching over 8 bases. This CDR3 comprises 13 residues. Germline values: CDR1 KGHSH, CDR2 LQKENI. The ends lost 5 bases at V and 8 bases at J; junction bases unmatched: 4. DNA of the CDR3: TGTGCCAGCTCAAGCGGACAGGGAGAAAAACTGTTTTTT. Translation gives CASSSGQGEKLFF.

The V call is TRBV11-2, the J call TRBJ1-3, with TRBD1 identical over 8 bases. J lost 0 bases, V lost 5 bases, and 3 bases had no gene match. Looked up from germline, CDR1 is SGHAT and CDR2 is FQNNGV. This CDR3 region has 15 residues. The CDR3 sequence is CASSTTGVSGNTIYF. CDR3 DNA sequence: TGTGCCAGCAGCACGACAGGGGTCTCTGGAAACACCATATATTTT.

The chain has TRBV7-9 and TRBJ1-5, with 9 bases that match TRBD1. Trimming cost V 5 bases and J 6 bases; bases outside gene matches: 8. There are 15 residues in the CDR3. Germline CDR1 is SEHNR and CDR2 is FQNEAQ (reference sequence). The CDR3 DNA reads TGTGCCAGCAGCCGGACAGGGGAATTGGGTCAGCCCCAGCATTTT. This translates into CASSRTGELGQPQHF. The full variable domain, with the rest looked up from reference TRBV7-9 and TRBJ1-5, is DTGVSQNPRHKITKRGQNVTFRCDPISEHNRLYWYRQTLGQGPEFLTYFQNEAQLEKSRLLSDRFSAERPKGSFSTLEIQRTEQGDSAMYLCASSRTGELGQPQHFGDGTRLSIL.

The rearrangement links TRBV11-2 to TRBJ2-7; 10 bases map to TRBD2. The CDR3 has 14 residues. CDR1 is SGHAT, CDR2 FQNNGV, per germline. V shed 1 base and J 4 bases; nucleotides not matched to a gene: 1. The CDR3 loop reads CASSLGSGRYEQYF. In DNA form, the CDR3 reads TGTGCCAGCAGCTTAGGTAGCGGGAGGTACGAGCAGTACTTC.

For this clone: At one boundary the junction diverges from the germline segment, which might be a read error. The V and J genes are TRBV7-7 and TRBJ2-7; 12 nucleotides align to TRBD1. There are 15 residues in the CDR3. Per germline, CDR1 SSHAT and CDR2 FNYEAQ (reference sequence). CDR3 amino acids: CASSAGTGGIDEQYF. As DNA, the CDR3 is TGTGCTAGCAGCGCGGGGACAGGGGGCATAGACGAGCAGTACTTC.

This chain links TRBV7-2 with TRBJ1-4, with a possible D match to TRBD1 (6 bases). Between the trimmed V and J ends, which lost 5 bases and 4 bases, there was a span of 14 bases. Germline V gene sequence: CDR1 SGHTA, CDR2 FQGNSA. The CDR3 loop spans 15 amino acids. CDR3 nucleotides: TGTGCCAGCAGCCCTCCCGGGACATTTAATGAAAAACTGTTTTTT. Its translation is CASSPPGTFNEKLFF.